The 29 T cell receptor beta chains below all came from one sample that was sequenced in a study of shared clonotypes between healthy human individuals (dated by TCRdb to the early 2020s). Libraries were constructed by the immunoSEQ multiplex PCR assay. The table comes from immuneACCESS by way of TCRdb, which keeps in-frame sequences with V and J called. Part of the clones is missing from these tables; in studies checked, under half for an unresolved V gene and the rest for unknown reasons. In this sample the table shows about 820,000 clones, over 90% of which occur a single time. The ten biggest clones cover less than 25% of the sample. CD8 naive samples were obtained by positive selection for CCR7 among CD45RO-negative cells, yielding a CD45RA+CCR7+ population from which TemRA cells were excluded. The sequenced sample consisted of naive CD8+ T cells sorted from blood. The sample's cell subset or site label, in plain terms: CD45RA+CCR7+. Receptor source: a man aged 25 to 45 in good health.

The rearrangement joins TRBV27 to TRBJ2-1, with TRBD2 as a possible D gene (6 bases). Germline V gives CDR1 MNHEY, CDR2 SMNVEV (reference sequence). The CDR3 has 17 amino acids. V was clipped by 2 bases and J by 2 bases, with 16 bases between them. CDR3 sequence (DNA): TGTGCCAGCAGTTTAGGGATGGGCAGGGAGGCCTACAATGAGCAGTTCTTC. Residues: CASSLGMGREAYNEQFF.

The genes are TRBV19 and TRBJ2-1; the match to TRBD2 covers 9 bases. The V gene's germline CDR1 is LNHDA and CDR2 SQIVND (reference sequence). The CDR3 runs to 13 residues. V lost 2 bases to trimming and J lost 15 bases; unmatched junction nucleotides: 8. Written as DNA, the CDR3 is TGTGCCAGTAGTATATCCCACGCGGGAGGGCGGTTCTTC. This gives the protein CASSISHAGGRFF.

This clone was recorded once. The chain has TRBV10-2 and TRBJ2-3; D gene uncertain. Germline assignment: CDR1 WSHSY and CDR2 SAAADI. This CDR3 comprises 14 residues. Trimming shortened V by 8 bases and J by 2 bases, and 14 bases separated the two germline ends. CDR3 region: CASGRVGPTDTQYF. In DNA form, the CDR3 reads TGCGCCAGCGGTCGGGTCGGCCCCACAGATACGCAGTATTTT.

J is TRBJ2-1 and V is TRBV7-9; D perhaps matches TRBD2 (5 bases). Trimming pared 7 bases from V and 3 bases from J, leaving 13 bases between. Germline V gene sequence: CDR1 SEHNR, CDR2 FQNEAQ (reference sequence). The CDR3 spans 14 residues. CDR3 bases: TGTGCCAGCATAAACGTCCGGGACTACAATGAGCAGTTCTTC. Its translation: CASINVRDYNEQFF.

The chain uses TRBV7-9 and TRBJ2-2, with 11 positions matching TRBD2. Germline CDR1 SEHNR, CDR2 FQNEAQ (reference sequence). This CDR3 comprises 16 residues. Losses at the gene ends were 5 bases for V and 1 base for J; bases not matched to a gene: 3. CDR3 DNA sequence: TGTGCCAGCAGCCCGACTAGCGGGATGAACACCGGGGAGCTGTTTTTT. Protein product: CASSPTSGMNTGELFF.

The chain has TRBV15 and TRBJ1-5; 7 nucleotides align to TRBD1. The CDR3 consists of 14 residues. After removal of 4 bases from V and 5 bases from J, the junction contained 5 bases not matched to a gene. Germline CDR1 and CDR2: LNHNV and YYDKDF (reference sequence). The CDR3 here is CATSNRDSDQPQHF. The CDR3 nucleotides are TGTGCCACCAGCAACCGGGACAGTGATCAGCCCCAGCATTTT.

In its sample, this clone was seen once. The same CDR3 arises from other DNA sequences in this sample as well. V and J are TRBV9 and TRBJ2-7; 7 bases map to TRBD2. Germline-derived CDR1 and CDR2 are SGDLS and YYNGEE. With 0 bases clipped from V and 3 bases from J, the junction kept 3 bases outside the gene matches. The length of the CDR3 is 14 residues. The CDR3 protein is CASSVDGGSYEQYF. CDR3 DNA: TGTGCCAGCAGCGTAGATGGCGGGAGCTACGAGCAGTACTTC.

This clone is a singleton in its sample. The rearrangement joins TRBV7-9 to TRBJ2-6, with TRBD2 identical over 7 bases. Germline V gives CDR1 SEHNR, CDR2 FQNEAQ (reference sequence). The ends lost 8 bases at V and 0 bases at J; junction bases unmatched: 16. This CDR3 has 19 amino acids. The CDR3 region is CASSGEGGVFSSGANVLTF. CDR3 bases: TGTGCCAGCTCCGGGGAGGGAGGGGTTTTTAGCTCTGGGGCCAACGTCCTGACTTTC.

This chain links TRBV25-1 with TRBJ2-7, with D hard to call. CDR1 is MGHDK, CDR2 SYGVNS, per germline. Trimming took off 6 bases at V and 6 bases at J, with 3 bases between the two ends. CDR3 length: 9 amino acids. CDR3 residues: CASRLEQYF. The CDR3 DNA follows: TGTGCCAGCAGACTCGAGCAGTACTTC.

The CDR3 spells CASSFGVAAYEQYF. In DNA, the CDR3 is TGTGCCAGCAGTTTCGGGGTGGCGGCCTACGAGCAGTACTTC. This chain connects TRBV28 to TRBJ2-7, with D perhaps matching TRBD2 (5 bases). Trimming pared 3 bases from V and 2 bases from J, leaving 11 bases between. This CDR3 is 14 amino acids long. Germline CDR1 and CDR2: MDHEN and SYDVKM.

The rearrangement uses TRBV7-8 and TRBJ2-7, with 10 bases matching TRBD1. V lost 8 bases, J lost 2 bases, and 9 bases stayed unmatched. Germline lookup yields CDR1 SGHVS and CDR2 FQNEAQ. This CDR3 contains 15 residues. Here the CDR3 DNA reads TGTGCCAGCCGGGACAGGGGATCCCCGGCCTACGAGCAGTACTTC. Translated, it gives CASRDRGSPAYEQYF.

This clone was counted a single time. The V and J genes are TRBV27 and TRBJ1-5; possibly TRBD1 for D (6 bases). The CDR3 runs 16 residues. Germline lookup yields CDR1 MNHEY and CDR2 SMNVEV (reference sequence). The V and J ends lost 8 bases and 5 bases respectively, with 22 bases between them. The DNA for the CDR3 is TGTGCCAGCGGAACAGGGTTGTATCAACTCGATCAGCCCCAGCATTTT. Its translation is CASGTGLYQLDQPQHF.

The CDR3 sequence: CASKNSGRWTDTQYF. CDR3 bases: TGTGCCAGCAAGAATAGCGGGAGGTGGACAGATACGCAGTATTTT. The chain combines TRBV28 with TRBJ2-3; 10 bases fit TRBD2. CDR3 size: 15 residues. Trimming at V came to 7 bases and at J to 3 bases, leaving 7 bases not matched to a gene. In germline, CDR1 is MDHEN, CDR2 SYDVKM.

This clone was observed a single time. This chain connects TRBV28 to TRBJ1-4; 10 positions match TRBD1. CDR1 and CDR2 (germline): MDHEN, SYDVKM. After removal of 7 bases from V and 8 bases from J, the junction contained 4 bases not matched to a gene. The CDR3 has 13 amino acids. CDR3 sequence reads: CASTGTGVEKLFF. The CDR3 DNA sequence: TGTGCCAGCACCGGGACAGGGGTCGAAAAACTGTTTTTT.

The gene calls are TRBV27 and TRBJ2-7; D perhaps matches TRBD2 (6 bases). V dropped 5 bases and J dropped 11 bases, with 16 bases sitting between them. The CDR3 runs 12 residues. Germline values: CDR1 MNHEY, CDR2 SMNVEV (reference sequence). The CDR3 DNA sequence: TGTGCCAGCAGTAAGGTGGGTCGGGAGAAGTACTTC. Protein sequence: CASSKVGREKYF.

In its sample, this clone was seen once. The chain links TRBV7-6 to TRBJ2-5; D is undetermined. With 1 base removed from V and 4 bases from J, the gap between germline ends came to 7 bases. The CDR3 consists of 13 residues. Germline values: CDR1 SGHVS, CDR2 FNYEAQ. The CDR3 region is CASSLGPLETQYF. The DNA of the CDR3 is TGTGCCAGCAGCTTAGGGCCGTTAGAGACCCAGTACTTC.

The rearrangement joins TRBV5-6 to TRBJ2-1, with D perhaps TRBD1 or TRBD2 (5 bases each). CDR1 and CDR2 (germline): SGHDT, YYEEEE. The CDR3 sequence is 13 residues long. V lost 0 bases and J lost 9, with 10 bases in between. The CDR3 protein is CASSLGDGSEQFF. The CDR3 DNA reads TGTGCCAGCAGCTTGGGGGACGGCAGTGAGCAGTTCTTC.

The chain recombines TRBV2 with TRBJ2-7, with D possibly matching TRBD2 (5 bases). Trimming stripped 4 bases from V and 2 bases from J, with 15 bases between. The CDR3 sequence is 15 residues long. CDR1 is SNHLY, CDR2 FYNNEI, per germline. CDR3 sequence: CASSVILARAYEQYF. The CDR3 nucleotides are TGTGCCAGCAGTGTTATTTTAGCGAGAGCCTACGAGCAGTACTTC.

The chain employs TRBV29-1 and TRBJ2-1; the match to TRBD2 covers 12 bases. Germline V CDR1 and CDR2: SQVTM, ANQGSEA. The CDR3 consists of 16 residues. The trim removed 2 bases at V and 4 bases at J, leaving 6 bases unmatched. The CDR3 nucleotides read TGCAGCGTTGAATCATCGACTAGCGGGAGTTACAATGAGCAGTTCTTC. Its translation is CSVESSTSGSYNEQFF.

Written as DNA, the CDR3 is TGTGCCAGCAGCCAGGTTACAGGGGACGAGCAGTACTTC. This encodes CASSQVTGDEQYF. V usage is TRBV4-2 and J usage is TRBJ2-7, with 7 bases matching TRBD1. V trimming: 3 bases; J trimming: 5 bases; junction bases outside the gene matches: 4. The CDR3 runs to 13 residues. Germline-derived CDR1 and CDR2 are LGHNA and YNFKEQ.

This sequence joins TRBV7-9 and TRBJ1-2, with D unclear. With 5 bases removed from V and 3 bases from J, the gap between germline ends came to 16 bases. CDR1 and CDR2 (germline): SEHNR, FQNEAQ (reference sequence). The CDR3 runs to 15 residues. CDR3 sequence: CASSAGGLLHYGYTF. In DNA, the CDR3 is TGTGCCAGCAGCGCAGGAGGGTTACTCCACTATGGCTACACCTTC.

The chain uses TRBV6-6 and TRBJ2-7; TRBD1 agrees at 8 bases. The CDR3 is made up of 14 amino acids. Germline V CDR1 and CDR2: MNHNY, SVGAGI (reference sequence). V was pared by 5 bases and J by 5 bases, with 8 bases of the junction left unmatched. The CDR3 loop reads CASSNRQGPDEQYF. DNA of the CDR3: TGTGCCAGCAGTAACCGACAGGGGCCAGACGAGCAGTACTTC.

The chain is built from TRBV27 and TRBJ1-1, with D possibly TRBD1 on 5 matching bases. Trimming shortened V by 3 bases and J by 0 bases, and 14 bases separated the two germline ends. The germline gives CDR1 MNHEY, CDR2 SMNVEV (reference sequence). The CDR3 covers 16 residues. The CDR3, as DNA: TGTGCCAGCAGTTTTACAGGAACCCTCATGAACACTGAAGCTTTCTTT. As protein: CASSFTGTLMNTEAFF.

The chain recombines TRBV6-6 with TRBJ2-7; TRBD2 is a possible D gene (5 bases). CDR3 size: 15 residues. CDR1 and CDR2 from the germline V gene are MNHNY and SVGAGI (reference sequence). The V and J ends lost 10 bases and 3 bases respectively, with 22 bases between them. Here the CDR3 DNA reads TGTGCCACCACGAGGGAGAACTCGCCGAACTACGAGCAGTACTTC. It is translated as CATTRENSPNYEQYF.

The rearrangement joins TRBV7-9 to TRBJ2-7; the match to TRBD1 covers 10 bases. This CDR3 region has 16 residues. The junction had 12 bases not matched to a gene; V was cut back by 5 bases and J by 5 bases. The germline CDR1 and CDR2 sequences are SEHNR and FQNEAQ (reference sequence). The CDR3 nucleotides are TGTGCCAGCAGCACTCTTGGCGGGACAGGGGACCACGAGCAGTACTTC. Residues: CASSTLGGTGDHEQYF.

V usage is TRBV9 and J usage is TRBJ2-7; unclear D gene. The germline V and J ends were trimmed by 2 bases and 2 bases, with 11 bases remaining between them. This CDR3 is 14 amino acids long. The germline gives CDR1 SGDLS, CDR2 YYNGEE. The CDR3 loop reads CASSVQDAPYEQYF. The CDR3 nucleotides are TGTGCCAGCAGCGTCCAGGACGCCCCCTACGAGCAGTACTTC.

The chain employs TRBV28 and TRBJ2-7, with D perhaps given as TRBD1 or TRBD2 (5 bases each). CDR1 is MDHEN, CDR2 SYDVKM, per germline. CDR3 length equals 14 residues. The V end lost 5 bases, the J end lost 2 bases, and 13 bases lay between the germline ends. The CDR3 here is CASSPLGGTYEQYF. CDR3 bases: TGTGCCAGCAGTCCTCTTGGGGGAACCTACGAGCAGTACTTC.

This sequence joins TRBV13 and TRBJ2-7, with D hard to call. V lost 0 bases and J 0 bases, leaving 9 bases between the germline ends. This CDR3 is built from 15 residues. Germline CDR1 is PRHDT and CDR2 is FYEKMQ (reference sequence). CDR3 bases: TGTGCCAGCAGCTTAGGCGTTATTAGCTCCTACGAGCAGTACTTC. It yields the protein CASSLGVISSYEQYF.

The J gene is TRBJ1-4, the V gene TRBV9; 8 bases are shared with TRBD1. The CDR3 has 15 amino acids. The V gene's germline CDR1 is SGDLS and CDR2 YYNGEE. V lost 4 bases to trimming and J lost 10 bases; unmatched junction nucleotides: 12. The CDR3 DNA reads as TGTGCCAGCAGCCCCCCCGTGGCAGGGGGCGGAAAACTGTTTTTT. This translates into CASSPPVAGGGKLFF.